The next 30 T cell receptor beta chains were all read from a single sample in a study of blood T cell repertoires in COVID-19. Profiling relied on immunoSEQ multiplex PCR, and the TCRdb table lists in-frame clones only, not all of them. Here the sample spans 250,000 to 300,000 clones, roughly 90% being singletons. Input material: PBMCs or T cells enriched from blood (not recorded which). Receptor source: a young woman who had recovered from COVID-19.

The V and J genes are TRBV9 and TRBJ2-3, with 7 positions matching TRBD1. This CDR3 region has 17 residues. V was pared by 0 bases and J by 1 base, with 8 bases of the junction left unmatched. Per germline, CDR1 SGDLS and CDR2 YYNGEE. This CDR3 is CASSVEPRTGGTDTQYF. The DNA for the CDR3 is TGTGCCAGCAGCGTAGAGCCACGGACAGGAGGCACAGATACGCAGTATTTT.

The chain couples TRBV2 to TRBJ1-2; the match to TRBD1 covers 8 bases. Trimming took 6 bases from V and 5 from J; bases not matched to a gene: 2. The CDR3 is 12 amino acids. Germline CDR1 reads SNHLY; CDR2 reads FYNNEI. The CDR3 spells CASSRTGYGYTF. CDR3 bases: TGTGCCAGCAGCCGGACAGGGTATGGCTACACCTTC.

The J gene is TRBJ2-3, the V gene TRBV11-3; 8 positions agree with TRBD1. Germline CDR1 is SGHNT and CDR2 is YENEEA. J gave up 0 bases and V 5 bases, and 4 bases lay outside the gene matches. The CDR3 sequence is 15 residues long. The CDR3 DNA reads as TGTGCCAGCAGCCTCAGGGGGCGCAGCACAGATACGCAGTATTTT. Translation: CASSLRGRSTDTQYF.

This clone turned up a few times. As DNA, the CDR3 is TGTGCCAGTAGTAGCCAGACAAAATTTCTCTCTGGAAACACCATATATTTT. Protein product: CASSSQTKFLSGNTIYF. The chain is built from TRBV19 and TRBJ1-3; no clear D. Trimming stripped 4 bases from V and 0 bases from J, with 16 bases between. Germline lookup yields CDR1 LNHDA and CDR2 SQIVND (reference sequence). The CDR3 extends over 17 amino acids.

This chain links TRBV4-2 with TRBJ2-1; weak D call: TRBD2 (6 bases). Germline V gene data show CDR1 as LGHNA and CDR2 as YNFKEQ. This CDR3 has 16 residues. The V end was cut by 0 bases, the J end by 2 bases, with 11 bases between. The DNA of the CDR3 is TGTGCCAGCAGCCAAGACGCGGGAACGACCTACAATGAGCAGTTCTTC. The encoded protein is CASSQDAGTTYNEQFF.

V is TRBV7-2 and J is TRBJ1-6; perhaps TRBD1 as D (6 bases). V was cut by 5 bases and J by 8 bases, with 10 bases left in between. CDR3 length: 13 residues. Germline assignment: CDR1 SGHTA and CDR2 FQGNSA. CDR3 amino acids: CASSANRDSPLHF. As DNA, the CDR3 is TGTGCCAGCAGCGCGAACAGGGATTCACCCCTCCACTTT.

This clone appeared a single time. V gene TRBV18 combines with J gene TRBJ1-1; 11 bases fit TRBD1. Germline V lookup: CDR1 KGHSH, CDR2 LQKENI. The CDR3 runs 16 residues. V trimming: 3 bases; J trimming: 3 bases; junction bases outside the gene matches: 6. CDR3 residues: CASSPRTGGADTEAFF. The CDR3, as DNA: TGTGCCAGCTCACCGCGGACAGGGGGCGCCGACACTGAAGCTTTCTTT.

The chain couples TRBV28 to TRBJ2-2; D unclear. There are 14 residues in the CDR3. V lost 2 bases and J 7 bases, leaving 11 bases between the germline ends. Germline V gene lookup returns CDR1 MDHEN and CDR2 SYDVKM. CDR3 coding DNA: TGTGCCAGCAGTTTAATTGCGGAACACGGGGAGCTGTTTTTT. Translation: CASSLIAEHGELFF.

CDR3 in DNA: TGTGCCAGCAGTGAAAGTGGCGGGAGGGCGTACGAGCAGTACTTC. Translating gives CASSESGGRAYEQYF. This rearrangement joins TRBV2 to TRBJ2-7; TRBD2 matches 9 bases. The CDR3 runs to 15 residues. CDR1 is SNHLY, CDR2 FYNNEI, per germline. Germline trimming cut 2 bases from V and 4 bases from J; bases unmatched to any gene: 6.

The CDR3 DNA reads as TGTGCCAGCAGTACGAGGGGGGGCATTTATGGCTACACCTTC. It is translated as CASSTRGGIYGYTF. The V gene is TRBV6-5, the J gene TRBJ1-2; TRBD1 might be the D (6 bases). Trimming took off 5 bases at V and 5 bases at J, with 15 bases between the two ends. The CDR3 has 14 residues. Per germline, CDR1 MNHEY and CDR2 SVGAGI.

This rearrangement joins TRBV25-1 to TRBJ2-1; 7 bases map to TRBD2. The CDR3 is made up of 16 amino acids. Germline CDR1 reads MGHDK; CDR2 reads SYGVNS. V trimming: 3 bases; J trimming: 8 bases; junction bases outside the gene matches: 13. For the CDR3, the DNA is TGTGCCAGCAGTGACTTACTAATGGGAGGGAGCGATGAGCAGTTCTTC. Protein sequence: CASSDLLMGGSDEQFF.

The DNA of the CDR3 is TGTGCCAGCAGCCAAGATACGCGGGAGTTAGATGTAGATACGCAGTATTTT. Translation: CASSQDTRELDVDTQYF. This sequence joins TRBV3-1 (or the pseudogene TRBV3-2) and TRBJ2-3, with 7 bases identical to TRBD2. Germline V gene lookup returns CDR1 LGHDT and CDR2 YNNKEL (reference sequence). After removal of 0 bases from V and 5 bases from J, the junction contained 11 bases not matched to a gene. The CDR3 sequence is 17 residues long.

This chain links TRBV21-1 with TRBJ1-1. TRBV21-1 is a pseudogene locus. There are 17 residues in the CDR3. Written as DNA, the CDR3 is TGTGCCAGCACCAATGGAAAAGTTTGGGCGGGGAACACTGAAGCTTTCTTT. Translation gives CASTNGKVWAGNTEAFF.

A remark on this clone: The identical CDR3 is also encoded by other nucleotide sequences in the sample. The chain joins TRBV11-2 to TRBJ2-7; perhaps TRBD2 as D (5 bases). CDR3 size: 15 residues. Trimming stripped 1 base from V and 3 bases from J, with 13 bases between. Germline loops: CDR1 SGHAT, CDR2 FQNNGV. The CDR3 sequence is CASSLASGGSYEQYF. In DNA, the CDR3 is TGTGCCAGCAGCTTAGCAAGCGGAGGAAGCTACGAGCAGTACTTC.

V usage is TRBV7-2 and J usage is TRBJ2-1; TRBD2 aligns across 9 bases. Germline lookup yields CDR1 SGHTA and CDR2 FQGNSA. This CDR3 contains 14 residues. V gave up 0 bases and J gave up 7 bases; unmatched junction bases: 1. Here the CDR3 DNA reads TGTGCCAGCAGCTTAGCAGGACTAGCGAATGAGCAGTTCTTC. Protein: CASSLAGLANEQFF. The full variable domain, its missing parts supplied by reference TRBV7-2 and TRBJ2-1, is GAGVSQSPSNKVTEKGKDVELRCDPISGHTALYWYRQSLGQGLEFLIYFQGNSAPDKSGLPSDRFSAERTGGSVSTLTIQRTQQEDSAVYLCASSLAGLANEQFFGPGTRLTVL.

This chain connects TRBV24-1 to TRBJ2-3; 10 positions match TRBD1. Germline CDR1 reads KGHDR; CDR2 reads SFDVKD. The CDR3 runs to 17 residues. Trimming removed 4 bases from V and 2 bases from J; junction bases left unmatched: 8. Here the CDR3 reads CATSDQGQGSPTDTQYF. The CDR3 DNA is TGTGCCACCAGTGACCAGGGACAGGGGTCCCCCACAGATACGCAGTATTTT.

CDR3 DNA sequence: TGTGCCAGCAGCTTAGGACAGGGGGCGGAAGAGACCCAGTACTTC. It yields the protein CASSLGQGAEETQYF. The chain uses TRBV7-3 and TRBJ2-5; 11 bases are a match to TRBD1. Germline CDR1 reads SGHTA; CDR2 reads FQGTGA. J lost 3 bases, V lost 2 bases, and 2 bases had no gene match. This CDR3 is built from 15 residues.

The chain combines TRBV7-3 with TRBJ2-1, with 7 bases lining up with TRBD1. The V gene end was trimmed by 5 bases and the J gene end by 0 bases; junction bases not matched to a gene: 10. CDR1 is SGHTA and CDR2 is FQGTGA in the germline V gene. CDR3 length: 17 amino acids. The CDR3 is CASSRYSGTASYNEQFF. DNA for the CDR3: TGTGCCAGCAGCCGCTATTCCGGGACAGCCTCCTACAATGAGCAGTTCTTC.

This clone was seen a single time. The rearrangement uses TRBV5-1 and TRBJ2-5; D may be TRBD1 (6 bases). Per the germline V gene, CDR1 is SGHRS and CDR2 is YFSETQ. The V gene lost 4 bases and the J gene lost 5 bases, with 18 bases spanning the gap. This CDR3 spans 15 amino acids. The CDR3 here is CASSRTEGFGETQYF. CDR3 DNA sequence: TGCGCCAGCAGCCGGACAGAAGGCTTCGGGGAGACCCAGTACTTC. The entire variable domain, with the rest obtained from reference TRBV5-1 and TRBJ2-5, is as follows: KAGVTQTPRYLIKTRGQQVTLSCSPISGHRSVSWYQQTPGQGLQFLFEYFSETQRNKGNFPGRFSGRQFSNSRSEMNVSTLELGDSALYLCASSRTEGFGETQYFGPGTRLLVL.

The V call is TRBV28, the J call TRBJ2-7; 8 nucleotides line up with TRBD1. V lost 7 bases, J lost 5 bases, and 13 bases stayed unmatched. CDR1 and CDR2 (germline): MDHEN, SYDVKM. This CDR3 spans 15 amino acids. CDR3 protein: CASKGGQGARNEQYF. Written as DNA, the CDR3 is TGTGCCAGCAAAGGGGGTCAGGGGGCGCGAAACGAGCAGTACTTC.

V and J are TRBV9 and TRBJ1-1; D may be TRBD1 (6 bases). Germline lookup yields CDR1 SGDLS and CDR2 YYNGEE. Trimming cost V 0 bases and J 6 bases, with 9 bases left between them. The CDR3 covers 13 residues. CDR3: CASSVDRVSEAFF. The CDR3 DNA sequence: TGTGCCAGCAGCGTAGACAGGGTATCTGAAGCTTTCTTT.

The chain employs TRBV30 and TRBJ1-6; 8 positions match TRBD1. This CDR3 is 14 amino acids long. Germline CDR1 and CDR2: GTSNPN and SVGIG (reference sequence). V lost 2 bases, J lost 7 bases, and 4 bases stayed unmatched. The CDR3 here is CAWSPQGGNSPLHF. The CDR3 region has the DNA TGTGCCTGGAGTCCACAGGGGGGAAATTCACCCCTCCACTTT. Full variable domain (outside the CDR3, taken from reference TRBV30 and TRBJ1-6): SQTIHQWPATLVQPVGSPLSLECTVEGTSNPNLYWYRQAAGRGLQLLFYSVGIGQISSEVPQNLSASRPQDRQFILSSKKLLLSDSGFYLCAWSPQGGNSPLHFGNGTRLTVT.

The V gene is TRBV6-5, the J gene TRBJ2-5; weak D call: TRBD1 (5 bases). The CDR3 contains 12 residues. Deletions cut 6 bases from V and 7 bases from J, with 12 bases between. Germline V lookup: CDR1 MNHEY, CDR2 SVGAGI. The CDR3 sequence is CASRSGWGTQYF. The CDR3 DNA is TGTGCCAGCAGGTCAGGGTGGGGGACCCAGTACTTC.

This clone occurred a few times. This chain joins TRBV28 and TRBJ1-2; TRBD1 matches 7 bases. Germline CDR1 reads MDHEN; CDR2 reads SYDVKM. The V segment lost 6 bases and the J segment 8 bases; nucleotides outside the gene matches: 21. The CDR3 has 17 residues. The DNA for the CDR3 is TGTGCCAGCAGGGCTAACAGGGGCCAGAAGACCTTATCCGGCTACACCTTC. Translation: CASRANRGQKTLSGYTF.

The V gene is TRBV6-5, the J gene TRBJ2-7; D uncertain. The CDR3 extends over 14 amino acids. Trimming cost V 3 bases and J 2 bases, with 11 bases left between them. Germline CDR1 and CDR2: MNHEY and SVGAGI. The CDR3 reads CASSYNDKPYEQYF. The CDR3 DNA is TGTGCCAGCAGTTATAATGACAAGCCCTACGAGCAGTACTTC.

The chain carries TRBV19 and TRBJ1-5; D is unresolved. The germline gives CDR1 LNHDA, CDR2 SQIVND (reference sequence). Trimming removed 5 bases from V and 6 bases from J, with 11 bases in between. This CDR3 spans 13 amino acids. CDR3 DNA: TGTGCCAGTAGTCGGGGAGTCACTCAGCCCCAGCATTTT. Residues: CASSRGVTQPQHF.

The chain recombines TRBV28 with TRBJ2-5, with D possibly matching TRBD2 (6 bases). V lost 3 bases and J 13 bases, leaving 15 bases between the germline ends. From germline, CDR1 is MDHEN and CDR2 SYDVKM. The CDR3 consists of 12 residues. The chain's CDR3 is CASSFEDYNMYF. CDR3 coding DNA: TGTGCCAGCAGTTTTGAGGACTATAATATGTACTTC.

The chain joins TRBV6-2 or TRBV6-3 to TRBJ2-7; D is possibly TRBD2 (6 bases). V lost 2 bases and J 6 bases, leaving 20 bases between the germline ends. The CDR3 has 16 amino acids. CDR1 and CDR2 from the germline V gene are MNHEY and SVGEGT. CDR3 protein: CASSYPTGRPLGEQYF. DNA for the CDR3: TGTGCCAGCAGTTACCCTACCGGGAGACCATTAGGCGAGCAGTACTTC.

Here the CDR3 DNA reads TGTGCCAGCAGCCCGGACTCCGCTCAGCACAATGAGCAGTTCTTC. This codes for CASSPDSAQHNEQFF. The rearrangement uses TRBV7-9 and TRBJ2-1; TRBD2 might be the D (5 bases). The germline CDR1 and CDR2 sequences are SEHNR and FQNEAQ (reference sequence). The CDR3 runs 15 residues. Trimming pared 5 bases from V and 5 bases from J, leaving 16 bases between. Looking up the rest from reference TRBV7-9 and TRBJ2-1 gives the full variable domain: DTGVSQNPRHKITKRGQNVTFRCDPISEHNRLYWYRQTLGQGPEFLTYFQNEAQLEKSRLLSDRFSAERPKGSFSTLEIQRTEQGDSAMYLCASSPDSAQHNEQFFGPGTRLTVL.

This rearrangement joins TRBV29-1 to TRBJ2-1; 9 nucleotides match TRBD1. The CDR3 consists of 14 residues. In germline, CDR1 is SQVTM, CDR2 ANQGSEA. V was clipped by 7 bases and J by 9 bases; unmatched bases: 13. The DNA of the CDR3 is TGCAGCGCTGAGGGTCCGGGACAGGGTGTTGAGCAGTTCTTC. Protein product: CSAEGPGQGVEQFF.